One and the same sample provided the 7 T cell receptor beta chains below, sequenced in a study of T cell repertoires in cytomegalovirus infection. Their recognized antigens are unknown. One entry per CDR3 protein, called by TCRdb with MiXCR from the reads. The sample lists 600,000 to 700,000 distinct CDR3 sequences, about 33% occurring once. Sequencing was performed on cultured PBMCs, taken from culture after CMV antigen stimulation. The receptors come from a human donor in good health (CMV status not recorded). Some clones in this sample may be carry-over from other donors' samples.

The J gene is TRBJ1-1, the V gene TRBV14, with unresolved D. This CDR3 region has 13 residues. CDR1 and CDR2 (germline): SGHDN, FVKESK. With 4 bases removed from V and 5 bases from J, the gap between germline ends came to 11 bases. This CDR3 is CASSRSGYTEAFF. Here the CDR3 DNA reads TGTGCCAGCAGCCGGTCGGGATATACTGAAGCTTTCTTT.

This chain links TRBV11-2 with TRBJ1-2, with D tentatively TRBD1 (5 bases). Germline V lookup: CDR1 SGHAT, CDR2 FQNNGV. V was pared by 6 bases and J by 8 bases, with 19 bases between. The CDR3 is 14 residues long. The CDR3 coding sequence is TGTGCCAGCAGACCCGACGGGACCCGTCCAGGCTACACCTTC. Protein sequence: CASRPDGTRPGYTF.

This chain links TRBV20-1 with TRBJ1-1; D not resolved. Trimming left V 3 bases short and J 7 bases short, with 9 bases between. The germline V gene has CDR1 DFQATT and CDR2 SNEGSKA (reference sequence). CDR3 length equals 11 residues. The CDR3 nucleotides read TGCAGTGCTAGCATGCCTGGTGAAGCTTTCTTT. This encodes CSASMPGEAFF.

This chain uses TRBV29-1 with TRBJ2-3; possible D gene TRBD1, 5 bases. This CDR3 is built from 12 residues. V was clipped by 4 bases and J by 4 bases, with 9 bases between them. The germline V gene encodes CDR1 SQVTM and CDR2 ANQGSEA. The CDR3 DNA reads TGCAGCGTTGCTCAGGGCCCAGATACGCAGTATTTT. Protein sequence: CSVAQGPDTQYF.

This clonotype was detected only a few times. The rearrangement uses TRBV19 and TRBJ1-1; weak D call: TRBD1 (5 bases). Trimming removed 6 bases from V and 1 base from J, with 12 bases in between. Germline loops: CDR1 LNHDA, CDR2 SQIVND (reference sequence). CDR3 size: 14 residues. CDR3 region: CASRRGTENTEAFF. In DNA, the CDR3 is TGTGCCAGTAGGCGGGGGACCGAGAACACTGAAGCTTTCTTT. Full variable domain (outside the CDR3, taken from reference TRBV19 and TRBJ1-1): DGGITQSPKYLFRKEGQNVTLSCEQNLNHDAMYWYRQDPGQGLRLIYYSQIVNDFQKGDIAEGYSVSREKKESFPLTVTSAQKNPTAFYLCASRRGTENTEAFFGQGTRLTVV.

This clonotype was counted ten times or more. J is TRBJ2-6 and V is TRBV7-2; D uncertain. The germline V gene encodes CDR1 SGHTA and CDR2 FQGNSA. V lost 5 bases and J lost 2, with 16 bases in between. This CDR3 comprises 17 residues. CDR3 in DNA: TGTGCCAGCAGCAAGGAACCTACACGGACTGGGGCCAACGTCCTGACTTTC. Translation: CASSKEPTRTGANVLTF.

This chain links TRBV19 with TRBJ2-5; TRBD2 is a possible D gene (6 bases). The CDR3 spans 14 residues. V was pared by 5 bases and J by 0 bases, with 10 bases between. The germline V gene has CDR1 LNHDA and CDR2 SQIVND (reference sequence). The CDR3 spells CASSRSGHQETQYF. DNA of the CDR3: TGTGCCAGTAGTCGAAGCGGGCACCAAGAGACCCAGTACTTC.